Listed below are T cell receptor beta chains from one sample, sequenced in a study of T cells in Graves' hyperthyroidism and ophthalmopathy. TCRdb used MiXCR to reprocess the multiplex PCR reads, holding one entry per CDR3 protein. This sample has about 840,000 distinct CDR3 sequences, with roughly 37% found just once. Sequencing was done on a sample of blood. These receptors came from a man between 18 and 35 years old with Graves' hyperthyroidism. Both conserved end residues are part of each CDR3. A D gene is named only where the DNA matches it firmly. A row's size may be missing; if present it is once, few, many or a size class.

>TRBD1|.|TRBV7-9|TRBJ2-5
CASSLSIRDRLQETQYF
TGTGCCAGCAGCTTATCAATCCGGGACAGGTTGCAAGAGACCCAGTACTTC
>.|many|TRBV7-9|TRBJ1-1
CASSSDVVNTEAFF
TGTGCCAGCAGCTCGGACGTAGTGAACACTGAAGCTTTCTTT
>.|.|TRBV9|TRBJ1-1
CASSVVEGGNTEAFF
TGTGCCAGCAGCGTAGTCGAGGGAGGGAACACTGAAGCTTTCTTT
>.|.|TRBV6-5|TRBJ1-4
CAISYRRSNEKLFF
TGTGCCATCAGTTACCGGCGGTCTAATGAAAAACTGTTTTTT
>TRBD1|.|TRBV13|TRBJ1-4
CASSSVAGGTNEKLFF
TGTGCCAGCAGCTCCGTCGCAGGGGGTACTAATGAAAAACTGTTTTTT
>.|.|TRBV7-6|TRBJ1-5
CASSLLTGFSNQPQHF
TGTGCCAGCAGCCTATTAACAGGATTTAGCAATCAGCCCCAGCATTTT
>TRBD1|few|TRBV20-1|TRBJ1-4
CSAPRTGPNEKLFF
TGCAGTGCACCCAGGACAGGGCCTAATGAAAAACTGTTTTTT
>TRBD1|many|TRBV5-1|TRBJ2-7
CASSLTGDYEQYF
TGTGCCAGCAGCCTGACAGGGGACTACGAGCAGTACTTC
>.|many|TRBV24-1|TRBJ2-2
CATEESSTGELFF
TGTGCCACCGAGGAATCTAGCACCGGGGAGCTGTTTTTT
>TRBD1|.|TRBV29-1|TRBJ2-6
CSVSLSGGNVLTF
TGCAGCGTTTCTCTTTCAGGGGGCAACGTCCTGACTTTC
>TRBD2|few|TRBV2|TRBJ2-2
CASTGGLTNTGELFF
TGTGCCAGTACGGGGGGTCTCACGAACACCGGGGAGCTGTTTTTT
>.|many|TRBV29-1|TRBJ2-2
CSGARTEGTGELFF
TGCAGCGGAGCTCGGACGGAGGGCACCGGGGAGCTGTTTTTT
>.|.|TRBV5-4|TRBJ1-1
CASRLNGDTEAFF
TGTGCCAGCAGATTAAACGGGGACACTGAAGCTTTCTTT
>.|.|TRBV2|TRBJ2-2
CATLGVRGTTGELFF
TGTGCCACTCTAGGTGTCCGGGGAACCACCGGGGAGCTGTTTTTT
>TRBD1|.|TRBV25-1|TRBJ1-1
CASLGQAEAFF
TGTGCCAGCTTAGGACAGGCAGAAGCTTTCTTT
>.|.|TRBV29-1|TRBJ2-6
CSVEVRVNVLTF
TGCAGCGTTGAAGTAAGGGTCAACGTCCTGACTTTC
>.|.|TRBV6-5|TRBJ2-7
CASSYEGGSSYEQYF
TGTGCCAGCAGTTACGAGGGAGGAAGCTCCTACGAGCAGTACTTC
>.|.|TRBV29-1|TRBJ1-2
CSVAPPDYGYTF
TGCAGCGTTGCCCCACCGGACTATGGCTACACCTTC
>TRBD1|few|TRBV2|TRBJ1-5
CASSRDRGSQPQHF
TGCGCCAGCAGCCGGGACAGGGGTAGTCAGCCCCAGCATTTT
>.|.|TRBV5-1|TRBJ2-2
CASSSVPNTGELFF
TGCGCCAGCAGTTCCGTACCGAACACCGGGGAGCTGTTTTTT
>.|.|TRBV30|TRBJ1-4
CAWSIGRKLFF
TGTGCCTGGTCCATCGGGAGAAAACTGTTTTTT
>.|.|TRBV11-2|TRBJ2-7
CASSVEEGDYYEQYF
TGTGCCAGCAGCGTTGAGGAGGGAGACTACTACGAGCAGTACTTC
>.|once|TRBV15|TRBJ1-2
CATSRQGHGYTF
TGTGCCACCAGCAGGCAGGGACATGGCTACACCTTC
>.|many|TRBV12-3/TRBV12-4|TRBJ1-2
CASSSHYTF
TGTGCCAGCAGTTCCCACTACACCTTC
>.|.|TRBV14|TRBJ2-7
CASSQGPSEDSYEQYF
TGTGCCAGCAGCCAAGGCCCTAGCGAGGATTCCTACGAGCAGTACTTC
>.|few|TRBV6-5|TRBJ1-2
CASSYKVNYGYTF
TGTGCCAGCAGTTATAAAGTTAACTATGGCTACACCTTC
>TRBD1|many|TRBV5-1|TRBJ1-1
CASSPDRLEEAFF
TGCGCCAGCAGCCCGGACAGGTTGGAGGAAGCTTTCTTT
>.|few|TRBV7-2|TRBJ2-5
CASSLTRGGQETQYF
TGTGCCAGCAGCTTAACTAGAGGGGGCCAAGAGACCCAGTACTTC
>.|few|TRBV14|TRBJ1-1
CASSQDPGAHTEAFF
TGTGCCAGCAGCCAAGACCCCGGGGCTCATACTGAAGCTTTCTTT
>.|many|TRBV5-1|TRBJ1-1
CASSPEAVGTEAFF
TGCGCCAGCAGCCCCGAGGCAGTGGGGACTGAAGCTTTCTTT
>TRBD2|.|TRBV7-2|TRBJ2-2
CASSFSGASTGELFF
TGCGCCAGCAGCTTTAGCGGGGCTAGTACCGGGGAGCTGTTTTTT
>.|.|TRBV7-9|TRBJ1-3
CASRPRGPRGNTIYF
TGTGCCAGCAGACCCAGAGGACCGAGAGGAAACACCATATATTTT
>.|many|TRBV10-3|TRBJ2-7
CAIRVDVTYEQYF
TGTGCCATCCGCGTCGACGTAACCTACGAGCAGTACTTC
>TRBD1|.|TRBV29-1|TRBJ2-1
CSARRTGAYNEQFF
TGCAGCGCCAGAAGGACAGGGGCGTACAATGAGCAGTTCTTC
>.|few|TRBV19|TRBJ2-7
CASMSHPPTYEQYF
TGTGCCAGTATGAGTCATCCCCCGACCTACGAGCAGTACTTC
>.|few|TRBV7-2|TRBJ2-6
CASTQPGEGANVLTF
TGTGCCAGCACCCAACCGGGGGAGGGGGCCAACGTCCTGACTTTC
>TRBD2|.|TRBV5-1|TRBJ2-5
CASGFSGTSGEETQYF
TGCGCCAGCGGTTTTTCCGGGACTAGCGGGGAAGAGACCCAGTACTTC
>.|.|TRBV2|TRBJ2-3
CASWVGIDTQYF
TGTGCCAGCTGGGTTGGGATTGATACGCAGTATTTT
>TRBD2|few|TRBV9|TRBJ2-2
CASSPLAGAVTGELFF
TGTGCCAGCAGCCCCCTAGCGGGAGCGGTTACCGGGGAGCTGTTTTTT
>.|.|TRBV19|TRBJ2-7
CASSATRQSSYEQYF
TGTGCCAGTAGTGCTACCAGACAGAGCTCCTACGAGCAGTACTTC
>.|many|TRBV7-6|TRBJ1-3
CASSLDASGNTIYF
TGTGCCAGCAGCTTAGACGCTTCTGGAAACACCATATATTTT
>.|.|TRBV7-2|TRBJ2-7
CASSLGATRGTYEQYF
TGTGCCAGCAGCCTAGGAGCGACCAGGGGAACCTACGAGCAGTACTTC
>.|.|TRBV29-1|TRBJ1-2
CSVRFPGNNYGYTF
TGCAGCGTTAGGTTCCCAGGGAATAACTATGGCTACACCTTC
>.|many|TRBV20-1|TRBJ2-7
CSARVRQGRGHEQYF
TGCAGTGCTAGAGTGAGGCAGGGAAGAGGACACGAGCAGTACTTC
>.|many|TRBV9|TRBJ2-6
CASSVVPSGANVLTF
TGTGCCAGCAGCGTAGTTCCCTCTGGGGCCAACGTCCTGACTTTC
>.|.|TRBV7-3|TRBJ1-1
CTSSLGPGTEAFF
TGTACCAGCAGCTTAGGGCCTGGGACTGAAGCTTTCTTT
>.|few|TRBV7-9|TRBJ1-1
CASSLGQSLTEAFF
TGTGCCAGCAGCTTAGGACAGAGTTTAACTGAAGCTTTCTTT
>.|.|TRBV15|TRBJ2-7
CATSSFNGPQAYEQYF
TGTGCCACCAGCAGTTTTAACGGACCCCAAGCCTACGAGCAGTACTTT
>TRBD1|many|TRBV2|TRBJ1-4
CASSRQGAFEKLFF
TGTGCCAGCAGTAGACAGGGGGCTTTTGAAAAACTGTTTTTT
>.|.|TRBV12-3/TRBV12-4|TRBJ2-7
CASSLEDYPSYEQYF
TGTGCCAGCAGTTTAGAGGATTACCCTTCCTACGAGCAGTACTTC
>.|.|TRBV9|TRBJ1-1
CASSVEAEEKAEAFF
TGTGCCAGCAGCGTAGAGGCCGAGGAAAAGGCTGAAGCTTTCTTT
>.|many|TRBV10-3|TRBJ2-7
CAISTGQKNEQYF
TGTGCCATCTCGACGGGACAAAAAAACGAGCAGTACTTC
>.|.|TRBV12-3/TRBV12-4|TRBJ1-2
CASSLKSYYGYTF
TGTGCCAGCAGCCTGAAGTCATACTATGGCTACACCTTC
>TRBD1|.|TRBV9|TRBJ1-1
CASSAASLTGATFF
TGTGCCAGCAGCGCCGCCTCTTTGACAGGGGCAACTTTCTTT
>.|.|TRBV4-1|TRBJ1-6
CASSQGPDNSPLHF
TGCGCCAGCAGCCAAGGCCCGGATAATTCACCCCTCCACTTT
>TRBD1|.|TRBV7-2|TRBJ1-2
CASSMTTGFDGYTF
TGTGCCAGCAGCATGACGACAGGGTTCGATGGCTACACCTTC
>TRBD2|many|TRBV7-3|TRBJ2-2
CASSLTSGRTGELFF
TGTGCCAGCAGCTTAACTAGCGGGAGGACCGGGGAGCTGTTTTTT
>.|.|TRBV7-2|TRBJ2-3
CASSLHQGGDTQYF
TGTGCCAGCAGCCTGCATCAGGGTGGGGATACGCAGTATTTT
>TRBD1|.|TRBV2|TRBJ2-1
CASSGGQYNEQFF
TGTGCCAGCAGTGGGGGACAGTACAATGAGCAGTTCTTC
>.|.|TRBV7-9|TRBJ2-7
CASSLVPPESSYEQYF
TGTGCCAGCAGCTTGGTACCGCCGGAGAGCTCCTACGAGCAGTACTTC